These T cell receptor beta chains were read from a single sample in a study of OX40 agonist ivuxolimab in advanced cancers. The table came from immunoSEQ multiplex PCR; TCRdb's copy has only in-frame clones and leaves some out. The sample has about 64,000 clones, approximately 90% seen once; the top ten hold roughly 0.45%. Sequenced here: CD4+ or CD8+ T cells sorted from blood, sampled in a trial of the OX40 agonist ivuxolimab. These receptors all stem from an adult with an advanced solid tumor such as melanoma, head and neck, liver or kidney cancer. Each CDR3 is given with its conserved first and last residue. A D gene is named only where the DNA matches it firmly. Clone sizes are given selectively: once, few, many, or a class where the clone is expanded.

TRBJ1-1,NA,TRBV10-1,NA,CASRQSMNTEAFF,TGCGCCAGCAGACAAAGCATGAACACTGAAGCTTTCTTT
TRBJ1-3,once,TRBV30,NA,CAWSPGNTIYF,TGTGCCTGGAGTCCTGGAAACACCATATATTTT
TRBJ2-3,NA,TRBV10-3,NA,CAIQGRAPDTQYF,TGTGCCATCCAGGGGCGGGCCCCAGATACGCAGTATTTT
TRBJ2-7,NA,TRBV19,TRBD1,CASSPRPGQGHEQYF,TGTGCCAGTAGTCCCAGACCGGGACAGGGTCACGAGCAGTACTTC
TRBJ2-7,NA,TRBV30,NA,CAWATQAYEQYF,TGTGCCTGGGCGACACAAGCCTACGAGCAGTACTTC
TRBJ2-5,NA,TRBV6-5,NA,CASSTEGGTQYF,TGTGCCAGCAGTACCGAGGGTGGGACCCAGTACTTC
TRBJ2-1,NA,TRBV9,NA,CASSVGVAIFRNEQFF,TGTGCCAGCAGCGTAGGGGTAGCCATCTTCCGAAATGAGCAGTTCTTC
TRBJ2-1,NA,TRBV28,NA,CASSLPPGPSNEQFF,TGTGCCAGCAGCCTACCCCCGGGTCCCAGTAATGAGCAGTTCTTC
TRBJ1-3,medium-sized,TRBV27,NA,CASSLSTQGGNTIYF,TGTGCCAGCAGTTTGTCGACCCAGGGAGGAAACACCATATATTTT
TRBJ1-2,NA,TRBV28,TRBD1,CASSSGQGRDGYTF,TGTGCCAGCAGTTCCGGACAGGGGAGGGATGGCTACACCTTC
TRBJ2-2,NA,TRBV27,TRBD2,CASTSAGVPGELFF,TGTGCCAGCACCTCTGCGGGAGTCCCCGGGGAGCTGTTTTTT
TRBJ2-3,NA,TRBV9,TRBD1,CASSERQGDTDTQYF,TGTGCCAGCAGCGAACGACAGGGAGACACAGATACGCAGTATTTT
TRBJ1-1,NA,TRBV7-8,NA,CASSLMLLDTEAFF,TGTGCCAGCAGCTTAATGTTACTGGACACTGAAGCTTTCTTT
TRBJ1-5,NA,TRBV6-1,NA,CASSELGQPQHF,TGTGCCAGCAGTGAACTGGGTCAGCCCCAGCATTTT
TRBJ1-4,once,TRBV7-2,NA,CASSSPPSATNEKLFF,TGTGCCAGCAGCTCACCCCCCAGCGCAACTAATGAAAAACTGTTTTTT
TRBJ2-2,NA,TRBV6-4,NA,CASSASPNTGELFF,TGTGCCAGCAGCGCAAGCCCGAACACCGGGGAGCTGTTTTTT
TRBJ2-5,NA,TRBV7-2,NA,CASSLVRETQYF,TGTGCCAGCAGCTTAGTGCGGGAGACCCAGTACTTC
TRBJ2-7,NA,TRBV27,TRBD2,CASSLSIGAGESEQYF,TGTGCCAGCAGTTTATCGATAGGAGCGGGAGAATCCGAGCAGTACTTC
TRBJ1-1,once,TRBV5-1,TRBD1,CASKGTDRGNTEAFF,TGCGCCAGCAAGGGGACAGACCGAGGGAACACTGAAGCTTTCTTT
TRBJ1-3,once,TRBV6-5,NA,CASSYSRSRSGNTIYF,TGTGCCAGCAGTTACTCGCGATCACGCTCTGGAAACACCATATATTTT
TRBJ1-1,NA,TRBV11-3,NA,CASSLEQGANTEAFF,TGTGCCAGCAGCTTAGAGCAGGGCGCGAACACTGAAGCTTTCTTT
TRBJ1-1,NA,TRBV29-1,TRBD1,CSVDNLGQMNTEAFF,TGCAGCGTTGATAACCTGGGACAGATGAACACTGAAGCTTTCTTT
TRBJ2-5,NA,TRBV5-5,NA,CASSLTWEAETQYF,TGTGCCAGCAGCTTGACTTGGGAGGCGGAGACCCAGTACTTC
TRBJ2-4,NA,TRBV11-3,NA,CASSLKTHSAKNIQYF,TGTGCCAGCAGCTTAAAGACTCATTCAGCCAAAAACATTCAGTACTTC
TRBJ1-4,NA,TRBV15,NA,CATGGGFRATNEKLFF,TGTGCCACTGGGGGCGGATTTCGAGCAACTAATGAAAAACTGTTTTTT
TRBJ1-5,NA,TRBV19,NA,CASSLFDPNQPQHF,TGTGCCAGTAGCCTCTTTGACCCCAATCAGCCCCAGCATTTT
TRBJ1-1,NA,TRBV6-5,NA,CASSYGNFDTEAFF,TGTGCCAGCAGTTACGGCAATTTCGACACTGAAGCTTTCTTT
TRBJ2-1,NA,TRBV4-2,NA,CASSFRVGDEQFF,TGTGCCAGCAGCTTCAGAGTCGGGGATGAGCAGTTCTTC
TRBJ2-7,NA,TRBV6-5,TRBD1,CASSRDSDSYEQYF,TGTGCCAGCAGCCGGGACAGTGACTCCTACGAGCAGTACTTC
TRBJ2-3,once,TRBV15,NA,CATSRDGSDTQYF,TGTGCCACCAGCAGAGATGGGTCAGATACGCAGTATTTT
TRBJ1-2,NA,TRBV19,NA,CASSAGLRYGYTF,TGTGCCAGTAGTGCAGGGCTTCGGTATGGCTACACCTTC
TRBJ2-1,NA,TRBV23-1,TRBD1,CASKQTGLGNEQFF,TGCGCCAGCAAACAGACAGGGCTGGGCAATGAGCAGTTCTTC
TRBJ1-2,NA,TRBV19,NA,CASTPPGTGDYGYTF,TGTGCCAGTACCCCACCCGGGACGGGAGACTATGGCTACACCTTC
TRBJ1-1,NA,TRBV4-1,NA,CASSQESIFEAFF,TGCGCCAGCAGCCAAGAGTCGATCTTTGAAGCTTTCTTT
TRBJ2-1,NA,TRBV6-6,TRBD1,CASSYPKGARDNEQFF,TGTGCCAGCAGTTATCCTAAGGGGGCTAGAGACAATGAGCAGTTCTTC
TRBJ1-3,NA,TRBV28,NA,CATQGLGNTIYF,TGTGCCACCCAGGGTCTCGGGAACACCATATATTTT
TRBJ2-6,NA,TRBV5-1,NA,CASTGNSGANVLTF,TGCGCCAGCACGGGGAACTCTGGGGCCAACGTCCTGACTTTC
TRBJ2-7,NA,TRBV6-5,TRBD2,CASSYERGGYEQYF,TGTGCCAGCAGTTACGAGCGGGGGGGTTACGAGCAGTACTTC
TRBJ1-2,NA,TRBV27,TRBD1,CASSFTTGGQGSYTF,TGTGCCAGCAGTTTTACCACCGGGGGACAGGGGAGCTACACCTTC
TRBJ1-2,NA,TRBV6-5,TRBD1,CASGRGQGYGYTF,TGTGCCAGCGGAAGGGGACAGGGGTATGGCTACACCTTC
TRBJ2-3,NA,TRBV6-6,NA,CASKPRAMGTDTQYF,TGTGCCAGCAAACCCCGGGCGATGGGCACAGATACGCAGTATTTT
TRBJ2-1,NA,TRBV21-1,NA,CASSKERGSSYNEQFF,TGTGCCAGCAGCAAAGAACGGGGGAGCTCCTACAATGAGCAGTTCTTC
TRBJ1-5,NA,TRBV7-2,NA,CASSLAWGGNQPQHF,TGTGCCAGCAGCTTAGCGTGGGGAGGCAATCAGCCCCAGCATTTT
TRBJ2-7,NA,TRBV14,TRBD1,CASSQHTGTGNYEQYF,TGTGCCAGCAGCCAGCATACGGGGACAGGAAACTACGAGCAGTACTTC
TRBJ1-2,once,TRBV25-1,NA,CASSEFKDSGTGGYTF,TGTGCCAGCAGTGAATTTAAGGATTCCGGGACGGGTGGCTACACCTTC
TRBJ2-1,once,TRBV15,NA,CATSRDGRYEQFF,TGTGCCACCAGCAGAGATGGTAGGTATGAGCAGTTCTTC
TRBJ1-1,NA,TRBV5-4,NA,CASSFPSGRDTEAFF,TGTGCCAGCAGCTTCCCCAGCGGCAGGGACACTGAAGCTTTCTTT